This T cell receptor (beta chain) was obtained from a study of T-cell memory formation after mild COVID-19. TCRdb called the 5' RACE reads again in MiXCR, with one record for every CDR3 protein. The sample shows roughly 200,000 distinct CDR3 sequences, approximately 16% of them seen only once. This clonotype was counted only a few times. The CDR3 totals 14 residues. Germline lookup yields CDR1 SGHRS and CDR2 YFSETQ. V gave up 3 bases and J gave up 1 base, with 10 bases separating them. Sequencing was performed on PBMCs or a T cell subset sorted from them (not recorded which). V gene TRBV5-1 combines with J gene TRBJ1-1, with D tentatively TRBD1 (5 bases). The receptor comes from an adult woman who had mild COVID-19 (a few samples of this study predate the infection). Cell type and time point are not known. Here the CDR3 DNA reads TGCGCCAGCAGCTACGACGGGGGGAACACTGAAGCTTTCTTT. Protein: CASSYDGGNTEAFF.